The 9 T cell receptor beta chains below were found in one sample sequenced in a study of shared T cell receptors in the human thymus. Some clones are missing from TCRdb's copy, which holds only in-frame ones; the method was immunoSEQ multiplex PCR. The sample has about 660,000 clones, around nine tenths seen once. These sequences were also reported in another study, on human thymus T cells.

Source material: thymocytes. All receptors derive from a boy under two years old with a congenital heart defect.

CDR3 residues: CASKLAGGPGTDTQYF. In nucleotides, the CDR3 is TGTGCCAGTAAATTAGCGGGAGGGCCAGGGACAGATACGCAGTATTTT. This sequence joins TRBV19 and TRBJ2-3; 11 nucleotides line up with TRBD2. Germline V CDR1 and CDR2: LNHDA, SQIVND (reference sequence). The CDR3 contains 16 residues. With 7 bases clipped from V and 3 bases from J, the junction kept 9 bases outside the gene matches.

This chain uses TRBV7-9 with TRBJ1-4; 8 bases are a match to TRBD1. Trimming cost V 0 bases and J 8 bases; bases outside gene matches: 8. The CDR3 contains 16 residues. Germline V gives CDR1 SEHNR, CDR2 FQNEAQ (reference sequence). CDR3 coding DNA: TGTGCCAGCAGCTTAGCGGAGGACAGGGCAGGAGAAAAACTGTTTTTT. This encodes CASSLAEDRAGEKLFF.

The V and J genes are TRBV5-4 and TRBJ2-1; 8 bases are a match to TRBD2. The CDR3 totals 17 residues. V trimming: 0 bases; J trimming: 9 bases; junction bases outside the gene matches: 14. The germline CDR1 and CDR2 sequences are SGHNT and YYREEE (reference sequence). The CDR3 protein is CASSLGSGTRGKVEQFF. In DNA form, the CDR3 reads TGTGCCAGCAGCTTGGGGTCCGGGACTAGGGGTAAGGTTGAGCAGTTCTTC.

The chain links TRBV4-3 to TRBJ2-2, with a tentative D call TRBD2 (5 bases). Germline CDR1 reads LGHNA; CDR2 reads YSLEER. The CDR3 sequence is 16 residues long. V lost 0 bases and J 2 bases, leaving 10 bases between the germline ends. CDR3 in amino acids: CASSQDPAANTGELFF. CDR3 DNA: TGCGCCAGCAGCCAAGATCCAGCGGCAAACACCGGGGAGCTGTTTTTT.

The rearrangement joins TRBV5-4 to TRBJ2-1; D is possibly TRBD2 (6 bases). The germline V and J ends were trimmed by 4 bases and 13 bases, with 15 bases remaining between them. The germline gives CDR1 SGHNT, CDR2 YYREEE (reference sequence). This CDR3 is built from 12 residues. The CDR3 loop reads CASSDSPGLQFF. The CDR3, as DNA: TGTGCCAGCAGCGACTCCCCTGGACTACAGTTCTTC.

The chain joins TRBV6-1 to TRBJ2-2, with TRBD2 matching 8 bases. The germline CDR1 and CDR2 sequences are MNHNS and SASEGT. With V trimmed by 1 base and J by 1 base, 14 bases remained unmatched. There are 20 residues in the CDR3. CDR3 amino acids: CASSEVGEDEREQNTGELFF. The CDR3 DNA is TGTGCCAGCAGTGAAGTGGGGGAGGACGAGCGGGAGCAGAACACCGGGGAGCTGTTTTTT.

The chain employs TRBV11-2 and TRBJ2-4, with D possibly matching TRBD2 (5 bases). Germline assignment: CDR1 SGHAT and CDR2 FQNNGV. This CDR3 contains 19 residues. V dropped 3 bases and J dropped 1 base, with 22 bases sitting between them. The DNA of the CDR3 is TGTGCCAGCAGCTTGCGGAGGTCGGCACGGTCCCCCGCCAAAAACATTCAGTACTTC. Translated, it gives CASSLRRSARSPAKNIQYF.

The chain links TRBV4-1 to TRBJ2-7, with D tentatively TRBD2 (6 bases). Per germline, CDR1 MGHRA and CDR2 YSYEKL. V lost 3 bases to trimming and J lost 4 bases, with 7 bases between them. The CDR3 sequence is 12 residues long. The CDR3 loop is CASSQGLYEQYF. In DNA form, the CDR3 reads TGCGCCAGCAGCCAGGGACTTTACGAGCAGTACTTC.

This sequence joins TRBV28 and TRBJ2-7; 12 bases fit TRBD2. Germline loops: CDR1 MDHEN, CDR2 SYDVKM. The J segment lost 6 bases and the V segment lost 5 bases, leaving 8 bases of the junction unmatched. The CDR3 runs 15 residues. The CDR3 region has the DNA TGTGCCAGCAGTGTGGGACTAGCGGGCCCGGGCGAGCAGTACTTC. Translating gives CASSVGLAGPGEQYF.